Sequencing of this T cell receptor beta chain was carried out in a study of blood T cell repertoires in COVID-19. Study-level background: The United States, Italy and Spain were the sources of the acute and convalescent COVID-19 samples.

J gave up 5 bases and V 2 bases, and 4 bases lay outside the gene matches. Germline lookup yields CDR1 ENHRY and CDR2 SYGVKD. There are 14 residues in the CDR3. Original processing notes: Researchers report that nucleated cell counts were estimated from reference gene primer amplification. Repertoires were generated with immunoSEQ multiplex PCR, while TCRdb's copy carries only in-frame clones and drops some. V and J calls and clone size are given by that table; D and trimming were obtained from the DNA. The table lists around 300,000 clones, roughly 85% of them singletons. The sample consisted of peripheral blood. This chain links TRBV10-3 with TRBJ2-3; 7 bases are a match to TRBD1. This receptor was obtained from a human donor in a cohort sampled during active COVID-19. The CDR3 loop reads CAISEETGIDTQYF. The CDR3 DNA is TGTGCCATCAGTGAGGAGACAGGGATAGATACGCAGTATTTT.